The 26 T cell receptor beta chains reported below all come from one sample, sequenced in a study of T cell changes during pregnancy in multiple sclerosis. The method was immunoSEQ multiplex PCR; TCRdb's version includes in-frame clones alone and lacks a portion of them. The table shows about 54,000 clones, with approximately 91% occurring only once. Source: peripheral blood, taken after pregnancy. These receptors originate from a female donor in good health, enrolled as a control in a pregnancy study.

This chain uses TRBV7-9 with TRBJ1-1, with D uncertain. The CDR3 is 16 residues long. V was trimmed by 2 bases and J by 0 bases, leaving 13 bases between them. The V gene's germline CDR1 is SEHNR and CDR2 FQNEAQ (reference sequence). In nucleotides, the CDR3 is TGTGCCAGCAGCTTAAGTGGAGGAGGGCTGAACACTGAAGCTTTCTTT. Translated: CASSLSGGGLNTEAFF.

This clone has just a few counts. CDR3 protein: CASSLAPGGGWNIQYF. The CDR3 bases are TGTGCCAGCAGCTTAGCCCCAGGGGGCGGGTGGAACATTCAGTACTTC. This sequence joins TRBV7-2 and TRBJ2-4; 8 bases are shared with TRBD1. Germline CDR1 and CDR2: SGHTA and FQGNSA. V shed 0 bases, J shed 7 bases, and the junction held 8 bases outside the gene matches. The CDR3 consists of 16 residues.

The rearrangement joins TRBV19 to TRBJ2-1; D gene ambiguous. The V and J ends lost 3 bases and 13 bases respectively, with 22 bases between them. The germline gives CDR1 LNHDA, CDR2 SQIVND (reference sequence). The CDR3 has 15 amino acids. CDR3 sequence reads: CASSIESSFPKSQFF. The CDR3 DNA reads as TGTGCCAGTAGTATCGAGTCCTCCTTCCCAAAATCTCAGTTCTTC.

The chain has TRBV9 and TRBJ2-1; 7 bases map to TRBD1. This CDR3 spans 15 amino acids. Germline V gene lookup returns CDR1 SGDLS and CDR2 YYNGEE. V lost 4 bases and J lost 3; bases outside the gene matches: 7. This CDR3 reads CASSSEGQLYNEQFF. The CDR3, as DNA: TGTGCCAGCAGCTCCGAGGGACAGCTCTACAATGAGCAGTTCTTC.

The rearrangement links TRBV9 to TRBJ2-3, with D perhaps TRBD1 (5 bases). The CDR3 runs to 17 residues. V shed 4 bases and J shed 2 bases, with 20 bases lying between them. Germline CDR1 and CDR2: SGDLS and YYNGEE. Here the CDR3 reads CASSPRQTFLSTDTQYF. CDR3 bases: TGTGCCAGCAGCCCCCGACAGACATTTTTATCCACAGATACGCAGTATTTT. Variable domain in full (rest from reference TRBV9 and TRBJ2-3): DSGVTQTPKHLITATGQRVTLRCSPRSGDLSVYWYQQSLDQGLQFLIQYYNGEERAKGNILERFSAQQFPDLHSELNLSSLELGDSALYFCASSPRQTFLSTDTQYFGPGTRLTVL.

This sequence joins TRBV5-6 and TRBJ2-1; tentative D call: TRBD2 (5 bases). CDR1 and CDR2 from the germline V gene are SGHDT and YYEEEE. V lost 4 bases, J lost 3 bases, and 17 bases lay in between. The CDR3 loop spans 16 amino acids. This chain's CDR3 is CASSTSDWQYYNEQFF. Here the CDR3 DNA reads TGTGCCAGCAGCACCTCGGACTGGCAATACTACAATGAGCAGTTCTTC.

V is TRBV6-5 and J is TRBJ2-2, with D possibly matching TRBD2 (6 bases). CDR3 length: 14 residues. The V and J ends lost 4 bases and 5 bases respectively, with 11 bases between them. Germline-derived CDR1 and CDR2 are MNHEY and SVGAGI. CDR3 DNA: TGTGCCAGCAGTTTAGCCGGGGGTACCGGGGAGCTGTTTTTT. This translates into CASSLAGGTGELFF.

The chain uses TRBV2 and TRBJ2-5; perhaps TRBD2 as D (5 bases). Germline V gene lookup returns CDR1 SNHLY and CDR2 FYNNEI. This CDR3 contains 12 residues. Trimming shortened V by 6 bases and J by 5 bases, and 10 bases separated the two germline ends. In DNA form, the CDR3 reads TGTGCCAGCAGGCAGCGGTGGGAGACCCAGTACTTC. The encoded protein is CASRQRWETQYF.

CDR3 amino acids: CASSILGEESNQPQHF. CDR3 nucleotides: TGTGCCAGTAGTATTTTGGGGGAGGAAAGCAATCAGCCCCAGCATTTT. The chain uses TRBV19 and TRBJ1-5, with D possibly being TRBD1 (5 bases). There are 16 residues in the CDR3. The V end lost 3 bases, the J end lost 1 base, and 13 bases lay between the germline ends. From germline, CDR1 is LNHDA and CDR2 SQIVND (reference sequence).

This clone was counted once. The gene calls are TRBV5-6 and TRBJ2-3; D remains unclear. Germline V gives CDR1 SGHDT, CDR2 YYEEEE. Trimming took off 2 bases at V and 2 bases at J, with 9 bases between the two ends. The CDR3 runs 14 residues. CDR3 residues: CASSLYSVTDTQYF. The CDR3 nucleotides read TGTGCCAGCAGCTTATACTCGGTCACAGATACGCAGTATTTT.

Here the CDR3 DNA reads TGCGCCAGCAGCCTCGGGGCGGGGGCCGGGAGTGAGACCCAGTACTTC. This encodes CASSLGAGAGSETQYF. The chain has TRBV4-1 and TRBJ2-5, with D tentatively TRBD2 (7 bases). The V and J ends lost 4 bases and 5 bases respectively, with 20 bases between them. Germline V gene lookup returns CDR1 MGHRA and CDR2 YSYEKL. The CDR3 is 16 amino acids.

This sequence joins TRBV18 and TRBJ2-5; D gene ambiguous. The CDR3 covers 14 residues. CDR1 is KGHSH, CDR2 LQKENI, per germline. Trimming removed 3 bases from V and 1 base from J, with 9 bases in between. CDR3 region: CASSPSSPQETQYF. Written as DNA, the CDR3 is TGTGCCAGCTCACCTAGCAGCCCCCAAGAGACCCAGTACTTC.

The chain employs TRBV6-1 and TRBJ1-1; D gene uncertain. This CDR3 comprises 13 residues. CDR1 MNHNS and CDR2 SASEGT come from the germline V gene. Deletions cut 5 bases from V and 5 bases from J, with 12 bases between. The CDR3, as DNA: TGTGCCAGCAGTCATGACCGAGGGACTGAAGCTTTCTTT. Translating it yields CASSHDRGTEAFF.

The chain combines TRBV2 with TRBJ2-7, with 9 bases aligning to TRBD1. Trimming cost V 6 bases and J 4 bases; bases outside gene matches: 4. Per the germline V gene, CDR1 is SNHLY and CDR2 is FYNNEI. This CDR3 spans 13 amino acids. The CDR3 region has the DNA TGTGCCAGCAGCCGGGACAGGGAGTACGAGCAGTACTTC. Translated, it gives CASSRDREYEQYF.

The chain carries TRBV11-2 and TRBJ1-6; D gene uncertain. Germline assignment: CDR1 SGHAT and CDR2 FQNNGV. Trimming shortened V by 3 bases and J by 5 bases, and 8 bases separated the two germline ends. This CDR3 has 14 residues. CDR3: CASSLGLNNSPLHF. CDR3 DNA: TGTGCCAGCAGCTTGGGCTTGAATAATTCACCCCTCCACTTT.

The count of this clone is one. V usage is TRBV29-1 and J usage is TRBJ2-2, with D possibly TRBD1 on 5 matching bases. This CDR3 region has 13 residues. V was pared by 7 bases and J by 3 bases, with 12 bases between. Germline CDR1 and CDR2: SQVTM and ANQGSEA. The DNA of the CDR3 is TGCAGCGCCCTCTTAGGGGACACCGGGGAGCTGTTTTTT. Translation gives CSALLGDTGELFF.

The table lists this clone with a count of one. V and J are TRBV4-1 and TRBJ2-2; D not certain. The germline gives CDR1 MGHRA, CDR2 YSYEKL. Trimming cost V 1 base and J 0 bases, with 6 bases left between them. CDR3 length equals 15 residues. The CDR3 DNA is TGCGCCAGCAGCCAAGTGGGCCCGAACACCGGGGAGCTGTTTTTT. Amino acid sequence: CASSQVGPNTGELFF.

This rearrangement joins TRBV5-6 to TRBJ2-6; D is uncertain. This CDR3 spans 16 amino acids. Germline-derived CDR1 and CDR2 are SGHDT and YYEEEE. The V and J ends lost 2 bases and 0 bases respectively, with 9 bases between them. CDR3 loop: CASSFRSPSGANVLTF. The CDR3 region has the DNA TGTGCCAGCAGCTTCCGGTCTCCCTCTGGGGCCAACGTCCTGACTTTC.

V and J are TRBV27 and TRBJ1-2; 7 nucleotides match TRBD1. This CDR3 is 13 amino acids long. After removal of 8 bases from V and 6 bases from J, the junction contained 9 bases not matched to a gene. Germline assignment: CDR1 MNHEY and CDR2 SMNVEV (reference sequence). The CDR3 coding sequence is TGTGCCAGCCGGAGGGACAGAAGAAATGGCTACACCTTC. Translated, it gives CASRRDRRNGYTF.

This sequence joins TRBV4-1 and TRBJ1-3, with TRBD1 identical over 8 bases. Germline V gene lookup returns CDR1 MGHRA and CDR2 YSYEKL. The CDR3 runs 16 residues. The V gene end was trimmed by 3 bases and the J gene end by 1 base; junction bases not matched to a gene: 5. The CDR3 nucleotides are TGCGCCAGCAGCCAGAGGACAGGGCTTTCTGGAAACACCATATATTTT. It translates to CASSQRTGLSGNTIYF.

The chain combines TRBV14 with TRBJ1-2; possibly TRBD1 for D (5 bases). Germline lookup yields CDR1 SGHDN and CDR2 FVKESK. The V and J ends lost 5 bases and 1 base respectively, with 14 bases between them. The CDR3 loop spans 15 amino acids. The chain's CDR3 is CASSTRTTDNYGYTF. The CDR3, as DNA: TGTGCCAGCAGCACCAGAACGACAGATAACTATGGCTACACCTTC.

The rearrangement joins TRBV6-6 to TRBJ1-1; 7 bases are shared with TRBD1. The CDR3 is made up of 13 amino acids. CDR1 and CDR2 (germline): MNHNY, SVGAGI (reference sequence). V gave up 6 bases and J gave up 7 bases; unmatched junction bases: 8. The CDR3 protein is CASSSGTVIEAFF. The CDR3 coding sequence is TGTGCCAGCAGCTCCGGGACAGTGATTGAAGCTTTCTTT.

CDR3 bases: TGTGCCAGCAGTGAAGCGCTCGGCGGAGTATACAATGAGCAGTTCTTC. Its translation is CASSEALGGVYNEQFF. This chain joins TRBV6-1 and TRBJ2-1, with no clear D. CDR1 MNHNS and CDR2 SASEGT come from the germline V gene. V lost 0 bases, J lost 4 bases, and 13 bases lay in between. This CDR3 has 16 residues.

This chain links TRBV6-1 with TRBJ1-6; unclear D gene. This CDR3 has 14 amino acids. V lost 3 bases and J lost 1, with 4 bases in between. Germline values: CDR1 MNHNS, CDR2 SASEGT. CDR3 DNA sequence: TGTGCCAGCAGTGACAGTTCCTATAATTCACCCCTCCACTTT. Its translation is CASSDSSYNSPLHF.

The V gene is TRBV6-5, the J gene TRBJ1-2, with 7 positions matching TRBD1. Looked up from germline, CDR1 is MNHEY and CDR2 is SVGAGI. The V segment lost 5 bases and the J segment 8 bases; nucleotides outside the gene matches: 8. This CDR3 region has 13 residues. This chain's CDR3 is CASSRDRVEGYTF. The CDR3 region has the DNA TGTGCCAGCAGTAGAGACAGGGTCGAGGGCTACACCTTC.

The chain couples TRBV13 to TRBJ2-7; the D is unclear. Germline loops: CDR1 PRHDT, CDR2 FYEKMQ (reference sequence). Trimming took 7 bases from V and 3 from J, leaving 13 bases between them. There are 13 residues in the CDR3. CDR3 loop: CASNKRTYYEQYF. CDR3 sequence (DNA): TGTGCCAGCAATAAGCGTACCTACTACGAGCAGTACTTC.